This TCR beta chain was captured in a study of spatial heterogeneity in lung cancer. Study details: TCR and UMI combinations that were unique each appeared, on average, more than ten times in raw reads.

Study results and caveats: More often at tumor resection than at routine follow-up, ubiquitous expanded tumor TCRs were detected in the blood.

Time point here: sample taken at primary tumor resection. Tumor, nontumor lung or frozen PBMC supplied whole RNA that was sequenced unsorted. The cohort: 65 to 80 early-stage, untreated non-small cell lung cancer patients. TCRdb itself ran the 5' RACE reads through MiXCR, one entry per CDR3 protein. Of 90,000 or so distinct CDR3 sequences listed, roughly 8.7% are singletons. About this clonotype itself: Its antigen is as yet unknown. Given a much more abundant clone one base away, this may be a read error.

The receptor's source is a male donor with early-stage non-small cell lung cancer. The starting material was PBMCs, obtained at surgery.

This chain's CDR3 is CRAKGADSPLHF. In DNA form, the CDR3 reads TGCAGAGCGAAGGGGGCTGATTCACCCCTCCACTTT. The chain uses TRBV29-1 and TRBJ1-6; 7 positions agree with TRBD1. The CDR3 spans 12 residues. From germline, CDR1 is SQVTM and CDR2 ANQGSEA.